This record concerns one TCR beta chain sequence. This record comes from a study of blood T cell repertoires in COVID-19. Overall study context: PBMCs, B-cell-depleted T cells, or T cells provided the cDNA or gDNA that made up the material.

Profiling relied on immunoSEQ multiplex PCR, and the TCRdb table lists in-frame clones only, not all of them. This sample yields 300,000 or so clones, of which 65% to 90% are seen a single time; around 9.3% belongs to the top ten. The V and J ends lost 8 bases and 3 bases respectively, with 7 bases between them. This CDR3 has 11 amino acids. Germline-derived CDR1 and CDR2 are MNHEY and SVGAGI. Each participant's cohort was designated according to participant-reported clinical history. Two consecutive negative NP/OP PCR tests, clearance, or resolved symptoms defined Cohort 3 recovery. The source material was PBMCs or T cells enriched from blood (not recorded which). This sequence joins TRBV6-5 and TRBJ1-1; no reliable D call. The sequence derives from a woman between 18 and 29 years old who had recovered from COVID-19. CDR3 nucleotide sequence: TGTGCCAGCCGTCGAGACACTGAAGCTTTCTTT. Encoded protein: CASRRDTEAFF.